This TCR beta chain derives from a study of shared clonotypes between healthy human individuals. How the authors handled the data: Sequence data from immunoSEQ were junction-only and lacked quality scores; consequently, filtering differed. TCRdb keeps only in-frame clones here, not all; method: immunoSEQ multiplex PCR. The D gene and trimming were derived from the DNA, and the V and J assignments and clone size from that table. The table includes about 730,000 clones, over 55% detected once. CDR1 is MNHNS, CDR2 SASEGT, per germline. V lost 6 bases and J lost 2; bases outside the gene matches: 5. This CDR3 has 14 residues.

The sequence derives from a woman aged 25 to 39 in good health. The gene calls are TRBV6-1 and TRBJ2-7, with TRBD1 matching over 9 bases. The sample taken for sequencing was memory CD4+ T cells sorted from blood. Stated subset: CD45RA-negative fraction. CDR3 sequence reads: CASSARQGAYEQYF. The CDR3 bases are TGTGCCAGCAGCGCCCGACAGGGGGCCTACGAGCAGTACTTC.